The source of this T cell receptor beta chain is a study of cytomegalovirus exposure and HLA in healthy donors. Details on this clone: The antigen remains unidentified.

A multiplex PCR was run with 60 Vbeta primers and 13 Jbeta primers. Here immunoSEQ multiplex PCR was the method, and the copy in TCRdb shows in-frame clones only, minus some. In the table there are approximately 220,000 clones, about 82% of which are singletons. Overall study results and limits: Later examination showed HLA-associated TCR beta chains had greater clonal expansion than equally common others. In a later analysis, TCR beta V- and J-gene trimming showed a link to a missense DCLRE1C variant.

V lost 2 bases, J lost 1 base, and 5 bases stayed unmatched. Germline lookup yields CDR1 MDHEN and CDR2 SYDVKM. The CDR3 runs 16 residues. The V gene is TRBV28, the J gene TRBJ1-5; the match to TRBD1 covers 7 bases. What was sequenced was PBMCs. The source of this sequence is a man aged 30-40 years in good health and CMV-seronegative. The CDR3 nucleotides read TGTGCCAGCAGTTTAAGAGGGGGCGGGAGCAATCAGCCCCAGCATTTT. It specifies CASSLRGGGSNQPQHF. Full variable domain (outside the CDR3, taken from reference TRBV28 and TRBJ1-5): DVKVTQSSRYLVKRTGEKVFLECVQDMDHENMFWYRQDPGLGLRLIYFSYDVKMKEKGDIPEGYSVSREKKERFSLILESASTNQTSMYLCASSLRGGGSNQPQHFGDGTRLSIL.